This TCR beta chain was captured by sequencing in a study of STAT3 mutations in large granular lymphocyte leukemia. Study findings and constraints: In some patients, a small highly pathogenic clone possibly went undetected. No sample exists from the first appearance of each clone. At least one immunodominant TCR beta clonotype appeared in every T-cell large granular lymphocyte leukemia patient. After therapy, about 30% of the 18 patients switched clonotypes, all new clones STAT3 wild type.

The CDR3 is 16 amino acids. The ends were cut back, 2 bases at V and 0 bases at J, with 13 bases in the middle. Germline V gene data show CDR1 as GTSNPN and CDR2 as SVGIG (reference sequence). Concerning this clone itself: The antigen is unknown.

Produced via immunoSEQ multiplex PCR; TCRdb's table is partial and in-frame only. The table shows thousands of clones, with around 91% occurring only once. The rearrangement links TRBV30 to TRBJ2-2; D is possibly TRBD2 (6 bases). This TCR came from a woman in her seventies with T-cell large granular lymphocyte leukemia. Some clones in this sample may be carry-over from other donors' samples. Material: peripheral blood mononuclear cells. CDR3 sequence: CAWSRLEAANTGELFF. CDR3 DNA sequence: TGTGCCTGGAGTAGACTAGAAGCGGCGAACACCGGGGAGCTGTTTTTT.